Listed below are T cell receptor beta chains from one sample, sequenced in a study of regulatory T cells in long-lasting Graves disease. TCRdb fed the multiplex PCR reads into MiXCR, producing one record per CDR3 protein. The table includes hundreds of thousands of distinct CDR3 sequences, 16% detected once. This sample was also put to use in a study of T cells in Graves' hyperthyroidism and ophthalmopathy.

Sequencing used peripheral blood mononuclear cells (PBMCs), obtained at new diagnosis, from a patient treated with antithyroid drugs. The receptors were sampled from a man aged 35-49 years with Graves disease. Each CDR3 is given with its conserved first and last residue. A D gene is named only where the DNA matches it firmly. Part of the rows lack a size; the others show once, few, many or a class for expanded clones.

j_gene,v_gene,d_gene,abundance,CDR3aa,CDR3nt
TRBJ2-7,TRBV20-1,-,-,CSARVSHYEQYF,TGCAGTGCTAGAGTCTCACACTACGAGCAGTACTTC
TRBJ2-5,TRBV20-1,-,-,CSALRLTPGTQYF,TGCAGTGCCCTCCGGCTAACTCCAGGGACCCAGTACTTC
TRBJ1-1,TRBV3-1,-,-,CASSPRVGRNTEAFF,TGTGCCAGCAGCCCTCGGGTAGGACGGAACACTGAAGCTTTCTTT
TRBJ2-3,TRBV18,TRBD1,many,CASSPDLQGDTQYF,TGTGCCAGCTCACCGGACTTACAGGGGGATACGCAGTATTTT
TRBJ2-2,TRBV19,TRBD1,-,CASSKTWTGNTGELFF,TGTGCCAGTAGCAAAACGTGGACAGGGAACACCGGGGAGCTGTTTTTT
TRBJ2-2,TRBV7-3,-,many,CASSPSRNTGELFF,TGTGCCAGCAGCCCGTCGAGAAACACCGGGGAGCTGTTTTTT
TRBJ2-3,TRBV5-1,-,few,CASSAEDTQYF,TGCGCCAGCAGCGCCGAGGATACGCAGTATTTT
TRBJ1-4,TRBV30,-,many,CAWREQPNEKLFF,TGTGCCTGGAGAGAACAGCCTAATGAAAAACTGTTTTTT
TRBJ1-1,TRBV7-9,TRBD1,few,CASSSLSTGDTEAFF,TGTGCCAGCAGCTCCCTCTCCACAGGGGACACTGAAGCTTTCTTT
TRBJ1-2,TRBV27,-,-,CASSYRRNGYGYTF,TGTGCCAGCAGTTACCGCCGCAACGGCTATGGCTACACCTTC
TRBJ1-1,TRBV11-3,-,many,CASSLDGTVNTEAFF,TGTGCCAGCAGCTTAGATGGGACGGTTAACACTGAAGCTTTCTTT
TRBJ2-5,TRBV9,-,many,CASSPEGETQYF,TGTGCCAGCTCCCCGGAGGGGGAGACCCAGTACTTC
TRBJ2-1,TRBV20-1,-,many,CSASGNRGGINEQFF,TGCAGTGCTAGTGGGAACAGGGGAGGGATCAATGAGCAGTTCTTC
TRBJ2-3,TRBV9,TRBD2,-,CASTRSGSRGDTQYF,TGTGCCAGCACCAGAAGCGGGAGTCGGGGAGATACGCAGTATTTT
TRBJ2-1,TRBV10-3,-,many,CATNYYPGSIYNEQFF,TGTGCCACCAACTATTACCCAGGGTCCATCTACAATGAGCAGTTCTTC
TRBJ1-1,TRBV5-6,-,few,CASSLPDGPNTEAFF,TGTGCCAGCAGCTTACCTGACGGGCCGAACACTGAAGCTTTCTTT
TRBJ1-5,TRBV7-8,-,many,CASSLWGGVGNQPQHF,TGTGCCAGCAGCTTGTGGGGGGGGGTAGGCAATCAGCCCCAGCATTTT
TRBJ1-1,TRBV10-3,TRBD1,-,CAISSGGVNTEAFF,TGTGCCATCAGTTCAGGGGGGGTGAACACTGAAGCTTTCTTT
TRBJ2-7,TRBV5-1,TRBD2,few,CASSLVGGSGDEQYF,TGCGCCAGCAGCTTGGTCGGGGGGTCCGGCGACGAGCAGTACTTC
TRBJ2-1,TRBV6-1,TRBD2,-,CATIAGGRNNEQFF,TGTGCCACTATAGCGGGGGGGCGGAACAATGAGCAGTTCTTC
TRBJ2-5,TRBV5-1,TRBD2,many,CASSFGTSEETQYF,TGCGCCAGCAGCTTCGGGACTAGCGAAGAGACCCAGTACTTC
TRBJ1-3,TRBV3-1,-,-,CASSHSSENTIYF,TGTGCCAGCAGCCATTCATCAGAAAACACCATATATTTT
TRBJ1-2,TRBV11-3,TRBD1,-,CASSFTGTGGGYTF,TGTGCCAGCAGCTTCACAGGCACAGGGGGTGGCTACACCTTC
TRBJ2-1,TRBV11-1,-,-,CVSSHTDRSGHEQFF,TGTGTCAGCAGCCACACGGACCGCTCGGGCCACGAGCAGTTCTTC
TRBJ1-4,TRBV5-1,-,many,CASSFLGDSTNEKLFF,TGCGCCAGCAGCTTTTTAGGGGATTCAACTAATGAAAAACTGTTTTTT
TRBJ2-6,TRBV5-1,-,-,CASSLTWVSGANVLTF,TGCGCCAGCAGCTTAACTTGGGTATCTGGGGCCAACGTCCTGACTTTC
TRBJ1-6,TRBV11-2,-,many,CASSLWTARNSPLHF,TGTGCCAGCAGCTTATGGACAGCCCGCAATTCACCCCTCCACTTT
TRBJ2-7,TRBV28,TRBD2,many,CASSSKRGANF,TGTGCCAGCAGTTCGAAGCGGGGGGCTAACTTC
TRBJ1-4,TRBV4-2,TRBD1,few,CASSQVPGGTNEKLFF,TGTGCCAGCAGCCAAGTCCCAGGGGGAACTAATGAAAAACTGTTTTTT
TRBJ2-1,TRBV5-1,-,many,CASSLITDNEQFF,TGCGCCAGCAGCTTGATTACGGACAATGAGCAGTTCTTC
TRBJ2-5,TRBV28,-,-,CASSVWGEETQYF,TGTGCCAGCAGCGTTTGGGGGGAAGAGACCCAGTACTTC
TRBJ2-6,TRBV30,-,-,CAWGLGVSGANVLTF,TGTGCCTGGGGTCTCGGGGTAAGTGGGGCCAACGTCCTGACTTTC
TRBJ2-4,TRBV10-3,-,-,CAISESRGWDIQYF,TGTGCCATCAGTGAGTCCAGGGGCTGGGACATTCAGTACTTC
TRBJ1-5,TRBV2,-,many,CASRETTDNQPQHF,TGTGCCAGCAGGGAAACAACAGATAATCAGCCCCAGCATTTT
TRBJ1-6,TRBV7-2,-,few,CASSFTGGGSNSPLHF,TGTGCCAGCAGCTTCACCGGGGGGGGCTCGAATTCACCCCTCCACTTT
TRBJ2-7,TRBV7-9,-,many,CASSLDPHYEQYF,TGTGCCAGCAGCTTAGACCCCCACTACGAGCAGTACTTC
TRBJ2-5,TRBV3-1,-,many,CASSQPGGTQYF,TGTGCCAGCAGCCAACCAGGAGGGACCCAGTACTTC
TRBJ2-2,TRBV5-1,-,-,CASKNSANTGELFF,TGCGCCAGCAAGAACAGCGCGAACACCGGGGAGCTGTTTTTT
TRBJ2-5,TRBV28,-,many,CASSPGHQQETQYF,TGTGCCAGCAGTCCAGGGCACCAGCAAGAGACCCAGTACTTC
TRBJ2-3,TRBV5-1,TRBD1,many,CASSSQGAETDTQYF,TGCGCCAGCAGCTCCCAGGGGGCTGAGACAGATACGCAGTATTTT
TRBJ2-1,TRBV7-8,TRBD2,-,CASSSAGTRIHEQFF,TGTGCCAGCAGCTCCGCCGGGACTAGGATCCATGAGCAGTTCTTC
TRBJ2-7,TRBV6-5,TRBD1,many,CASSYRRQGHEQYF,TGTGCCAGCAGTTACCGAAGACAGGGCCACGAGCAGTACTTC
TRBJ2-1,TRBV20-1,TRBD2,many,CSAGTGTISEQFF,TGCAGTGCTGGAACCGGGACTATAAGTGAGCAGTTCTTC
TRBJ2-7,TRBV7-2,-,few,CASSPRRHSYEQYF,TGTGCCAGCAGCCCCAGACGTCATTCCTACGAGCAGTACTTC
TRBJ1-4,TRBV4-1,-,many,CASSQAPQVKEVFF,TGCGCCAGCAGCCAGGCCCCACAGGTGAAGGAGGTGTTTTTT
TRBJ2-1,TRBV4-1,TRBD2,-,CASSQEVLAGQNEQFF,TGCGCCAGCAGCCAAGAAGTACTAGCGGGGCAAAATGAGCAGTTCTTC
TRBJ2-3,TRBV7-2,-,many,CASSSQTHGGGDTQYF,TGTGCCAGCAGCTCCCAAACCCACGGGGGTGGTGATACGCAGTATTTT
TRBJ2-5,TRBV6-5,-,-,CASSYTSVQETQYF,TGTGCCAGCAGTTACACGTCTGTACAAGAGACCCAGTACTTC
TRBJ2-7,TRBV2,TRBD1,many,CASRSAGGGEQYF,TGTGCCAGCAGATCAGCAGGGGGCGGCGAGCAGTACTTC
TRBJ1-1,TRBV28,-,-,CASSLFGSNTEAFF,TGTGCCAGCAGTTTGTTTGGATCCAACACTGAAGCTTTCTTT
TRBJ1-5,TRBV10-3,-,many,CAISELNNQPQHF,TGTGCCATCAGTGAGCTGAACAATCAGCCCCAGCATTTT
TRBJ2-7,TRBV20-1,TRBD1,few,CSACFATGAEQYF,TGCAGTGCTTGTTTTGCGACAGGGGCCGAGCAGTACTTC
TRBJ2-2,TRBV12-3/TRBV12-4,TRBD2,-,CASSLVSGGSDGELFF,TGTGCCAGCAGTTTAGTTAGCGGGGGGAGTGACGGGGAGCTGTTTTTT
TRBJ2-1,TRBV28,TRBD1,-,CASRDSHYNEQFF,TGTGCCAGCCGGGACAGCCACTACAATGAGCAGTTCTTC